The clone carrying this T cell receptor beta chain came up once. Germline values: CDR1 MNHNS, CDR2 SASEGT. The CDR3 is 18 amino acids. Trimming stripped 2 bases from V and 0 bases from J, with 14 bases between. These data originate in a study of blood T cell repertoires in COVID-19. Study context: Cohort 3 recovered donors had two negative PCRs, clearance, or symptom resolution.

The table came from immunoSEQ multiplex PCR; TCRdb's copy has only in-frame clones and leaves some out. The data show 250,000 to 300,000 clones, approximately 90% seen once. The gene calls are TRBV6-1 and TRBJ1-6, with a weak D call TRBD1 (6 bases). The sequence was obtained from a woman in her fifties or sixties in a cohort exposed to, infected with or recovered from COVID-19 (not recorded which). Sample: PBMCs or T cells enriched from blood (not recorded which). The DNA of the CDR3 is TGTGCCAGCAGTGAAAGGGGGAGGGGGAGCTCCTATAATTCACCCCTCCACTTT. Residues: CASSERGRGSSYNSPLHF.